Below are 15 T cell receptor beta chains sequenced from a single sample in a study of technical replicates of blood from a handful of donors. Sequencing was performed with immunoSEQ multiplex PCR; in TCRdb, only in-frame clones are kept and a portion is missing. The table has tens of thousands of clones, 91% seen once. Input material: T cells isolated from PBMCs. The source is a human donor in good health. Some clones in this sample may be carry-over from other donors' samples.

The chain recombines TRBV11-3 with TRBJ2-3, with 8 bases fitting TRBD2. Germline V gene lookup returns CDR1 SGHNT and CDR2 YENEEA. After removal of 6 bases from V and 4 bases from J, the junction contained 12 bases not matched to a gene. The CDR3 covers 16 residues. This CDR3 reads CASRTGTRGLADTQYF. Here the CDR3 DNA reads TGTGCCAGCAGGACCGGGACTAGAGGACTGGCAGATACGCAGTATTTT.

V gene TRBV6-1 combines with J gene TRBJ2-7, with 12 nucleotides matching TRBD1. The CDR3 is 15 amino acids. The ends lost 2 bases at V and 6 bases at J; junction bases unmatched: 5. Germline CDR1 and CDR2: MNHNS and SASEGT. The CDR3 coding sequence is TGTGCCAGCAGTGAACCGGGACAGGGGGCTTTCGAGCAGTACTTC. Translation gives CASSEPGQGAFEQYF.

The J gene is TRBJ2-7, the V gene TRBV2; 7 bases are a match to TRBD1. CDR3 length equals 12 residues. Losses at the gene ends were 7 bases for V and 3 bases for J; bases not matched to a gene: 3. Germline assignment: CDR1 SNHLY and CDR2 FYNNEI. CDR3 sequence reads: CASIGQDYEQYF. In DNA, the CDR3 is TGTGCCAGCATCGGACAGGACTACGAGCAGTACTTC.

The genes are TRBV6-5 and TRBJ1-1; possible D gene TRBD1, 5 bases. Per the germline V gene, CDR1 is MNHEY and CDR2 is SVGAGI. The CDR3 is 13 amino acids. V lost 8 bases and J 0 bases, leaving 10 bases between the germline ends. CDR3 region: CASGGAVNTEAFF. The DNA of the CDR3 is TGTGCCAGCGGTGGGGCCGTGAACACTGAAGCTTTCTTT.

The V call is TRBV5-6, the J call TRBJ1-1; possibly TRBD1 for D (6 bases). V lost 2 bases to trimming and J lost 7 bases, with 12 bases between them. The V gene's germline CDR1 is SGHDT and CDR2 YYEEEE. The CDR3 spans 13 residues. The CDR3 coding sequence is TGTGCCAGCAGCTTAGCCAAGGGGGTTGAAGCTTTCTTT. Protein sequence: CASSLAKGVEAFF.

The chain combines TRBV7-9 with TRBJ2-3; 8 bases are shared with TRBD2. CDR1 is SEHNR, CDR2 FQNEAQ, per germline (reference sequence). This CDR3 comprises 17 residues. Losses at the gene ends were 3 bases for V and 4 bases for J; bases not matched to a gene: 12. The CDR3 nucleotides read TGTGCCAGCAGCTTCCGAGCGGGAGTATCAAGGGCAGATACGCAGTATTTT. Its protein product is CASSFRAGVSRADTQYF. The full variable domain, rest sourced from reference TRBV7-9 and TRBJ2-3, is DTGVSQNPRHKITKRGQNVTFRCDPISEHNRLYWYRQTLGQGPEFLTYFQNEAQLEKSRLLSDRFSAERPKGSFSTLEIQRTEQGDSAMYLCASSFRAGVSRADTQYFGPGTRLTVL.

This rearrangement joins TRBV4-1 to TRBJ2-2; 10 bases agree with TRBD2. Germline lookup yields CDR1 MGHRA and CDR2 YSYEKL. The CDR3 spans 18 residues. V was clipped by 3 bases and J by 6 bases; unmatched bases: 13. The CDR3 here is CASSHPLAGEARPGELFF. For the CDR3, the DNA is TGCGCCAGCAGCCATCCCCTAGCGGGGGAGGCCCGACCCGGGGAGCTGTTTTTT.

This chain connects TRBV7-8 to TRBJ2-7, with D possibly being TRBD2 (6 bases). Germline CDR1 and CDR2: SGHVS and FQNEAQ. The CDR3 has 14 amino acids. V lost 5 bases, J lost 4 bases, and 15 bases lay in between. This CDR3 reads CASSPRAGPYEQYF. The CDR3 DNA reads TGTGCCAGCAGCCCCCGCGCGGGGCCATACGAGCAGTACTTC. Complete variable domain (other parts from reference TRBV7-8 and TRBJ2-7): GAGVSQSPRYKVAKRGQDVALRCDPISGHVSLFWYQQALGQGPEFLTYFQNEAQLDKSGLPSDRFFAERPEGSVSTLKIQRTQQEDSAVYLCASSPRAGPYEQYFGPGTRLTVT.

The V call is TRBV28, the J call TRBJ2-1; the match to TRBD1 covers 10 bases. Germline CDR1 MDHEN, CDR2 SYDVKM. The CDR3 spans 16 residues. With V trimmed by 7 bases and J by 4 bases, 10 bases remained unmatched. The DNA of the CDR3 is TGTGCCAGCACCGAACACCCGGGACAGGGGTACAATGAGCAGTTCTTC. Its translation is CASTEHPGQGYNEQFF.

The rearrangement links TRBV2 to TRBJ2-5, with TRBD1 identical over 8 bases. The CDR3 is 14 amino acids. The trim removed 4 bases at V and 7 bases at J, leaving 8 bases unmatched. The germline gives CDR1 SNHLY, CDR2 FYNNEI. For the CDR3, the DNA is TGTGCCAGCAGTGTACAGGGGGTTAAAGGGACCCAGTACTTC. It is translated as CASSVQGVKGTQYF.

This clone was seen a handful of times. The J gene is TRBJ2-7, the V gene TRBV2, with D possibly matching TRBD1 (6 bases). Germline V lookup: CDR1 SNHLY, CDR2 FYNNEI. CDR3 length: 13 residues. Trimming removed 2 bases from V and 2 bases from J, with 7 bases in between. The CDR3 coding sequence is TGTGCCAGCAGTGAAAACAGGGCCTACGAGCAGTACTTC. Amino acids: CASSENRAYEQYF.

The genes are TRBV5-1 and TRBJ2-7, with a weak D call TRBD2 (6 bases). V lost 2 bases and J 3 bases, leaving 12 bases between the germline ends. Germline V CDR1 and CDR2: SGHRS, YFSETQ. The CDR3 loop spans 14 amino acids. The CDR3 is CASSFGGTGYEQYF. Here the CDR3 DNA reads TGCGCCAGCAGCTTTGGGGGGACGGGCTACGAGCAGTACTTC.

The V call is TRBV30, the J call TRBJ2-1, with D tentatively TRBD2 (5 bases). There are 11 residues in the CDR3. V dropped 3 bases and J dropped 8 bases, with 8 bases sitting between them. Germline V gene sequence: CDR1 GTSNPN, CDR2 SVGIG (reference sequence). CDR3 region: CAWRKRDEQFF. The CDR3 bases are TGTGCCTGGAGAAAGAGGGATGAGCAGTTCTTC.

The chain recombines TRBV5-1 with TRBJ2-1; D is possibly TRBD2 (6 bases). The CDR3 covers 15 residues. In germline, CDR1 is SGHRS, CDR2 YFSETQ. Between the trimmed V and J ends, which lost 0 bases and 8 bases, there was a span of 15 bases. CDR3 coding DNA: TGCGCCAGCAGCTTGGAGGGAGGTCATGTGGATGAGCAGTTCTTC. It encodes CASSLEGGHVDEQFF.

This rearrangement joins TRBV19 to TRBJ2-1; D is uncertain. The CDR3 totals 15 residues. V was clipped by 1 base and J by 3 bases, with 10 bases between them. Per the germline V gene, CDR1 is LNHDA and CDR2 is SQIVND (reference sequence). DNA for the CDR3: TGTGCCAGTAGTATAGTCCTAGTTAGCTACAATGAGCAGTTCTTC. As protein: CASSIVLVSYNEQFF. The full variable domain, with the rest looked up from reference TRBV19 and TRBJ2-1, is DGGITQSPKYLFRKEGQNVTLSCEQNLNHDAMYWYRQDPGQGLRLIYYSQIVNDFQKGDIAEGYSVSREKKESFPLTVTSAQKNPTAFYLCASSIVLVSYNEQFFGPGTRLTVL.